These T cell receptor beta chains were read from a single sample in a study of cytomegalovirus exposure and HLA in healthy donors. Profiled with immunoSEQ multiplex PCR; TCRdb holds only in-frame clones, not every one. The sample records approximately 130,000 clones, roughly 80% being singletons. Sequenced input: PBMCs. Source of these receptors: a man aged 45-65 years in good health and CMV-seronegative. CDR3s include the opening cysteine and the closing phenylalanine or tryptophan. D genes are given only for firm matches. Size is stated for part of the rows, as once, few or many counts, or as a class when the clone is expanded.

CDR3nt,CDR3aa,v_gene,abundance,d_gene,len,j_gene
TGCGCCAGCAGCAGTACAGGGAGTTTCCAAGAGACCCAGTACTTC,CASSSTGSFQETQYF,TRBV5-1,-,-,15,TRBJ2-5
TGTGCCAGCAGTTCCGTCGGGACAGGGGACCAAGAGACCCAGTACTTC,CASSSVGTGDQETQYF,TRBV28,-,TRBD1,16,TRBJ2-5
TGTGCCAGCAGTTTTGGGGACAGGGTGAACACTGAAGCTTTCTTT,CASSFGDRVNTEAFF,TRBV27,-,TRBD1,15,TRBJ1-1
TGTGCCAGCAGTTTAGGCGGGAGCGGGGTAGGCTACACCTTC,CASSLGGSGVGYTF,TRBV28,once,-,14,TRBJ1-2
TGCGCCAGCAGCTATTTGGGAGGAAGGCGGGAAGAGACCCAGTACTTC,CASSYLGGRREETQYF,TRBV5-1,-,-,16,TRBJ2-5
TGTGCCAGCAGCTTGGGTGCGGGACGCTCCTACAATGAGCAGTTCTTC,CASSLGAGRSYNEQFF,TRBV5-4,-,-,16,TRBJ2-1
TGTGCCAGCAGCGTAGGGTCTAGCGGGAGCCCCCTTGAGACCCAGTACTTC,CASSVGSSGSPLETQYF,TRBV9,-,TRBD2,17,TRBJ2-5
TGTGCCAGCAGTGATACAGGACCCCACTATGGCTACACCTTC,CASSDTGPHYGYTF,TRBV2,-,-,14,TRBJ1-2
TGTGCCAGCAGTGAAGAGGGGACAACAAGCGGGGAGCTGTTTTTT,CASSEEGTTSGELFF,TRBV2,-,-,15,TRBJ2-2
TGTGCCAGCAGTTACGCGGGGGCTGGACAGCCCCAGCATTTT,CASSYAGAGQPQHF,TRBV6-5,once,-,14,TRBJ1-5
TGTGCCAGCTCACCCAGACAGTCCCACATGGAGCAGTACTTC,CASSPRQSHMEQYF,TRBV18,few,-,14,TRBJ2-7
TGTGCTAGTGGTTACAGCTCCTACGAGCAGTACTTC,CASGYSSYEQYF,TRBV12-5,-,-,12,TRBJ2-7
TGTGCCAGCAGCTCCCCTAATGGAGGAGAGGAGACCCAGTACTTC,CASSSPNGGEETQYF,TRBV5-6,-,-,15,TRBJ2-5
TGTGCCAGCAGTTTAAGGGGTTGGGAGACCCAGTACTTC,CASSLRGWETQYF,TRBV27,-,-,13,TRBJ2-5
TGTGCCAGCAGTGAAGCGGCAGGGAACACCGGGGAGCTGTTTTTT,CASSEAAGNTGELFF,TRBV2,-,-,15,TRBJ2-2
TGTGCCAGCAGCCAAGTTGGGAAACCGCCGGACGGACACTCCTACGAGCAGTACTTC,CASSQVGKPPDGHSYEQYF,TRBV4-2,-,-,19,TRBJ2-7
TGCGCCAGCAGCCTACAGGGTACTAACACTGAAGCTTTCTTT,CASSLQGTNTEAFF,TRBV5-1,-,-,14,TRBJ1-1